These 30 T cell receptor beta chains originate from one sample sequenced in a study of control samples from healthy donors and cancer patients. Sequencing was performed with immunoSEQ multiplex PCR; in TCRdb, only in-frame clones are kept and a portion is missing. The sample includes roughly 120,000 clones, nearly 90% of them seen just once. Sequenced sample: blood. All receptors derive from a man aged 50 or older in good health.

The rearrangement joins TRBV18 to TRBJ2-5; 11 bases align to TRBD2. The CDR3 totals 16 residues. Trimming removed 4 bases from V and 2 bases from J; junction bases left unmatched: 6. The germline gives CDR1 KGHSH, CDR2 LQKENI. CDR3 sequence: CASSLPRTSGQETQYF. The CDR3 DNA reads TGTGCCAGCTCACTACCAAGGACTAGCGGGCAAGAGACCCAGTACTTC. Variable domain in full (rest from reference TRBV18 and TRBJ2-5): NAGVMQNPRHLVRRRGQEARLRCSPMKGHSHVYWYRQLPEEGLKFMVYLQKENIIDESGMPKERFSAEFPKEGPSILRIQQVVRGDSAAYFCASSLPRTSGQETQYFGPGTRLLVL.

This chain connects TRBV27 to TRBJ1-6; tentative D call: TRBD1 (5 bases). The CDR3 length is 15 residues. V shed 3 bases and J shed 9 bases, with 15 bases lying between them. Germline V gives CDR1 MNHEY, CDR2 SMNVEV (reference sequence). CDR3 region: CASSLWEQGRSPLHF. CDR3 DNA: TGTGCCAGCAGTTTGTGGGAGCAGGGTCGTTCACCCCTCCACTTT.

V and J are TRBV5-8 and TRBJ1-4; maybe TRBD1 (5 bases). Germline V gene data show CDR1 as SGHTS and CDR2 as YDEGEE. V dropped 0 bases and J dropped 12 bases, with 15 bases sitting between them. The CDR3 contains 14 residues. The DNA of the CDR3 is TGTGCCAGCAGCTTGGGGTGGGGACCTACTGAACTGTTTTTT. Residues: CASSLGWGPTELFF.

The V call is TRBV6-1, the J call TRBJ1-6; D is possibly TRBD1 (5 bases). Per the germline V gene, CDR1 is MNHNS and CDR2 is SASEGT. Trimming shortened V by 3 bases and J by 9 bases, and 12 bases separated the two germline ends. The CDR3 loop spans 14 amino acids. This CDR3 reads CASSDGGLGSPLHF. In nucleotides, the CDR3 is TGTGCCAGCAGTGATGGGGGGTTGGGTTCACCCCTCCACTTT.

The CDR3 here is CASSDSGSGNSPLHF. The CDR3 DNA follows: TGTGCCAGCAGTGACTCCGGGAGTGGAAATTCACCCCTCCACTTT. The chain couples TRBV6-4 to TRBJ1-6; D remains unclear. Germline loops: CDR1 MRHNA, CDR2 SNTAGT. V was shortened by 0 bases and J by 7 bases, with 10 bases between the two germline ends. The CDR3 is 15 amino acids.

This chain joins TRBV30 and TRBJ1-1, with D uncertain. This CDR3 spans 14 amino acids. The germline V gene encodes CDR1 GTSNPN and CDR2 SVGIG (reference sequence). V shed 2 bases and J shed 1 base, with 11 bases lying between them. The CDR3 DNA reads TGTGCCTGGAGTCTCGGCCACCAGAACACTGAAGCTTTCTTT. It specifies CAWSLGHQNTEAFF.

This chain uses TRBV7-9 with TRBJ2-7; possibly TRBD1 for D (5 bases). Looked up from germline, CDR1 is SEHNR and CDR2 is FQNEAQ (reference sequence). There are 19 residues in the CDR3. V was shortened by 5 bases and J by 0 bases, with 26 bases between the two germline ends. The CDR3 region is CASSGDQGEHPKSSYEQYF. The CDR3 nucleotides read TGTGCCAGCAGCGGAGACCAGGGCGAACACCCTAAGAGCTCCTACGAGCAGTACTTC. Complete variable domain (other parts from reference TRBV7-9 and TRBJ2-7): DTGVSQNPRHKITKRGQNVTFRCDPISEHNRLYWYRQTLGQGPEFLTYFQNEAQLEKSRLLSDRFSAERPKGSFSTLEIQRTEQGDSAMYLCASSGDQGEHPKSSYEQYFGPGTRLTVT.

V usage is TRBV18 and J usage is TRBJ2-1; D is undetermined. CDR1 is KGHSH, CDR2 LQKENI, per germline. The CDR3 extends over 16 amino acids. Trimming left V 3 bases short and J 0 bases short, with 12 bases between. The CDR3 DNA follows: TGTGCCAGCTCACCTCAGGTAACAAGCTCCTACAATGAGCAGTTCTTC. Translated: CASSPQVTSSYNEQFF.

This chain uses TRBV15 with TRBJ2-3; 8 bases are a match to TRBD1. V shed 2 bases and J 2 bases; nucleotides not matched to a gene: 15. CDR3 length: 19 residues. The germline gives CDR1 LNHNV, CDR2 YYDKDF (reference sequence). The CDR3 sequence is CATSRPRQGANSDTDTQYF. CDR3 coding DNA: TGTGCCACCAGCAGACCCAGGCAGGGGGCTAATTCTGACACAGATACGCAGTATTTT.

The rearrangement joins TRBV5-1 to TRBJ1-2, with D possibly matching TRBD1 (5 bases). Trimming pared 0 bases from V and 6 bases from J, leaving 12 bases between. This CDR3 has 14 amino acids. Germline CDR1 reads SGHRS; CDR2 reads YFSETQ. The CDR3 protein is CASSLAQGENGYTF. For the CDR3, the DNA is TGCGCCAGCAGCTTGGCGCAGGGTGAGAATGGCTACACCTTC. Full variable domain (rest looked up from reference TRBV5-1 and TRBJ1-2): KAGVTQTPRYLIKTRGQQVTLSCSPISGHRSVSWYQQTPGQGLQFLFEYFSETQRNKGNFPGRFSGRQFSNSRSEMNVSTLELGDSALYLCASSLAQGENGYTFGSGTRLTVV.

This sequence joins TRBV11-1 and TRBJ2-5; the D gene is possibly TRBD2 (5 bases). Germline CDR1 and CDR2: SGHAT and FQDESV (reference sequence). V was shortened by 5 bases and J by 5 bases, with 15 bases between the two germline ends. The CDR3 runs to 14 residues. CDR3 in amino acids: CASSPHGNEETQYF. For the CDR3, the DNA is TGTGCCAGCAGCCCGCACGGGAATGAGGAGACCCAGTACTTC.

This clone was observed once. The rearrangement joins TRBV7-9 to TRBJ2-3, with D hard to call. The CDR3 sequence is 12 residues long. Deletions cut 5 bases from V and 2 bases from J, with 5 bases between. Germline CDR1 is SEHNR and CDR2 is FQNEAQ (reference sequence). In nucleotides, the CDR3 is TGTGCCAGCAGCCCTATCACAGATACGCAGTATTTT. Translated: CASSPITDTQYF.

This clone was seen only a few times. The rearrangement links TRBV10-3 to TRBJ1-2; 10 nucleotides align to TRBD1. Looked up from germline, CDR1 is ENHRY and CDR2 is SYGVKD. J was trimmed by 4 bases and V by 0 bases; bases with no gene match: 2. The CDR3 totals 15 residues. CDR3 coding DNA: TGTGCCATCAGTGAGTCGGGGGACAGGGGCTATGGCTACACCTTC. Its protein product is CAISESGDRGYGYTF.

The chain links TRBV4-1 to TRBJ2-3, with 8 bases fitting TRBD1. The CDR3 is made up of 16 amino acids. After removal of 2 bases from V and 2 bases from J, the junction contained 6 bases not matched to a gene. CDR1 and CDR2 (germline): MGHRA, YSYEKL. This CDR3 is CASSQRGDRHTDTQYF. For the CDR3, the DNA is TGCGCCAGCAGCCAAAGAGGGGACAGGCACACAGATACGCAGTATTTT.

CDR3 region: CASSDLGQGQSPLHF. CDR3 sequence (DNA): TGTGCCAGCAGTGATTTAGGACAGGGCCAATCACCCCTCCACTTT. This chain links TRBV6-1 with TRBJ1-6, with 8 nucleotides matching TRBD1. J lost 10 bases, V lost 3 bases, and 8 bases had no gene match. Germline V gene lookup returns CDR1 MNHNS and CDR2 SASEGT. This CDR3 is 15 amino acids long.

The chain recombines TRBV28 with TRBJ1-2, with D uncertain. This CDR3 region has 16 residues. Per the germline V gene, CDR1 is MDHEN and CDR2 is SYDVKM. With 8 bases removed from V and 6 bases from J, the gap between germline ends came to 25 bases. The CDR3 loop is CASRGVSPPGSDGYTF. The CDR3 bases are TGTGCCAGCCGGGGAGTGTCCCCTCCCGGGAGTGATGGCTACACCTTC.

This clone has only one observation. V and J are TRBV2 and TRBJ1-2; 12 nucleotides align to TRBD1. Germline V gene lookup returns CDR1 SNHLY and CDR2 FYNNEI. The CDR3 is 15 residues long. The J segment lost 7 bases and the V segment lost 5 bases, leaving 8 bases of the junction unmatched. This chain's CDR3 is CASSYIGTGGSGYTF. In DNA, the CDR3 is TGTGCCAGCAGTTATATCGGGACAGGGGGCTCTGGCTACACCTTC.

By share of the sample, this clone is medium-sized (0.01 to 0.1%). The V call is TRBV6-1, the J call TRBJ2-1; D could derive from TRBD1 or TRBD2 (5 bases each). The CDR3 is 18 amino acids. CDR1 and CDR2 from the germline V gene are MNHNS and SASEGT. V was clipped by 0 bases and J by 2 bases, with 17 bases between them. The CDR3 DNA sequence: TGTGCCAGCAGTGAAGCAAATCGGGGCCCGGAGGCCTACAATGAGCAGTTCTTC. As protein: CASSEANRGPEAYNEQFF.

The chain uses TRBV11-3 and TRBJ2-1; the match to TRBD2 covers 8 bases. Germline assignment: CDR1 SGHNT and CDR2 YENEEA. Trimming took 1 base from V and 4 from J; bases not matched to a gene: 3. CDR3 length: 15 amino acids. The CDR3 here is CASSLVAGGYNEQFF. The CDR3, as DNA: TGTGCCAGCAGCTTAGTGGCGGGGGGATACAATGAGCAGTTCTTC.

This rearrangement joins TRBV3-1 (or the pseudogene TRBV3-2) to TRBJ2-3; TRBD2 is a possible D gene (6 bases). V lost 0 bases and J 2 bases, leaving 9 bases between the germline ends. The germline V gene has CDR1 LGHDT and CDR2 YNNKEL (reference sequence). This CDR3 contains 15 residues. DNA for the CDR3: TGTGCCAGCAGCCAAGACAGCGGGCTCACAGATACGCAGTATTTT. Protein product: CASSQDSGLTDTQYF.

The rearrangement links TRBV5-4 to TRBJ2-3; D gene uncertain. V lost 5 bases and J lost 3, with 13 bases in between. CDR1 SGHNT and CDR2 YYREEE come from the germline V gene (reference sequence). The CDR3 totals 14 residues. CDR3 DNA sequence: TGTGCCAGCAGGACGATGGGCGGAACAGATACGCAGTATTTT. This sequence encodes CASRTMGGTDTQYF.

This rearrangement joins TRBV28 to TRBJ2-7; no clear D gene. Trimming left V 7 bases short and J 4 bases short, with 8 bases between. This CDR3 is built from 11 residues. Germline CDR1 is MDHEN and CDR2 is SYDVKM. CDR3 region: CASIGEYEQYF. The CDR3 region has the DNA TGTGCCAGCATTGGCGAATACGAGCAGTACTTC. Full variable domain (outside the CDR3, taken from reference TRBV28 and TRBJ2-7): DVKVTQSSRYLVKRTGEKVFLECVQDMDHENMFWYRQDPGLGLRLIYFSYDVKMKEKGDIPEGYSVSREKKERFSLILESASTNQTSMYLCASIGEYEQYFGPGTRLTVT.

The rearrangement joins TRBV3-1 (or the pseudogene TRBV3-2) to TRBJ1-5; TRBD1 matches at 8 bases. Germline V gene sequence: CDR1 LGHDT, CDR2 YNNKEL (reference sequence). J was trimmed by 7 bases and V by 4 bases; bases with no gene match: 6. There are 14 residues in the CDR3. CDR3: CASSPTGGGQPQHF. CDR3 coding DNA: TGTGCCAGCAGCCCAACAGGGGGGGGACAGCCCCAGCATTTT.

The chain employs TRBV24-1 and TRBJ1-1; perhaps TRBD1 as D (5 bases). The germline V and J ends were trimmed by 2 bases and 1 base, with 10 bases remaining between them. From germline, CDR1 is KGHDR and CDR2 SFDVKD. CDR3 length equals 15 residues. CDR3 loop: CATSDSSTGNTEAFF. The DNA of the CDR3 is TGTGCCACCAGTGATTCCAGCACAGGGAACACTGAAGCTTTCTTT.

CDR3: CASSRGNREQPQHF. CDR3 bases: TGTGCCAGCAGCCGCGGTAATAGGGAACAGCCCCAGCATTTT. The V gene is TRBV5-6, the J gene TRBJ1-5; D gene unclear. The germline V gene encodes CDR1 SGHDT and CDR2 YYEEEE. CDR3 length equals 14 residues. V shed 4 bases and J shed 7 bases, with 15 bases lying between them.

The chain combines TRBV27 with TRBJ2-1, with D unclear. CDR1 is MNHEY, CDR2 SMNVEV, per germline (reference sequence). There are 13 residues in the CDR3. Trimming left V 3 bases short and J 4 bases short, with 7 bases between. CDR3 region: CASSFSQYNEQFF. The CDR3 DNA reads as TGTGCCAGCAGTTTTTCCCAGTACAATGAGCAGTTCTTC.

The V call is TRBV19, the J call TRBJ1-1; D is perhaps TRBD1 (5 bases). The germline V gene has CDR1 LNHDA and CDR2 SQIVND (reference sequence). CDR3 length equals 14 residues. V dropped 5 bases and J dropped 1 base, with 11 bases sitting between them. The CDR3 DNA reads as TGTGCCAGTAGTTTTTCCGACAGGAACACTGAAGCTTTCTTT. Its translation: CASSFSDRNTEAFF.

The V gene is TRBV5-5, the J gene TRBJ1-6, with D possibly being TRBD1 (6 bases). The ends were cut back, 4 bases at V and 0 bases at J, with 8 bases in the middle. Germline-derived CDR1 and CDR2 are SGHKS and YYEKEE (reference sequence). The CDR3 has 15 residues. CDR3 amino acids: CASSTGSSYNSPLHF. The CDR3 nucleotides read TGTGCCAGCAGCACAGGGAGCTCCTATAATTCACCCCTCCACTTT.

The V gene is TRBV7-8, the J gene TRBJ1-5; D is unclear. There are 12 residues in the CDR3. In germline, CDR1 is SGHVS, CDR2 FQNEAQ. V was cut by 5 bases and J by 6 bases, with 8 bases left in between. The CDR3 loop reads CASSPSSQPQHF. For the CDR3, the DNA is TGTGCCAGCAGCCCGAGTAGTCAGCCCCAGCATTTT.

J is TRBJ1-6 and V is TRBV6-1; D perhaps matches TRBD1 (5 bases). CDR1 is MNHNS and CDR2 is SASEGT in the germline V gene. The ends were cut back, 2 bases at V and 4 bases at J, with 9 bases in the middle. The CDR3 totals 15 residues. The CDR3 DNA reads TGTGCCAGCAGTGAAAGGGGACTATATAATTCACCCCTCCACTTT. Encoded protein: CASSERGLYNSPLHF.